This TCR beta chain emerged from a study of cytotoxic CD8 clonotypes in ibrutinib-treated CLL. Study-level background: Median treatment time before response sampling was approximately twelve months, range 6 to 36. Mean productive templates were almost 260,000; mean productive rearrangements were around 93,000.

Sequencing used immunoSEQ multiplex PCR; TCRdb keeps in-frame clones, though not all of them. The sample gives approximately 280,000 clones, 70% to 80% of which show up once; approximately 5.6% is in the top ten. Whole-study findings and limits: Baseline values of clonality outstripped age-matched healthy donors and followed circulating CD8+ T-cell counts.

Per the germline V gene, CDR1 is WNHNN and CDR2 is SYGVQD (reference sequence). The CDR3 consists of 13 residues. After removal of 5 bases from V and 5 bases from J, the junction contained 4 bases not matched to a gene. Points on this clone: What it binds is unknown.

The clonotype comes from a human donor with chronic lymphocytic leukemia. Here the sequenced sample was PBMCs, taken at disease progression, from a patient treated with ibrutinib. The gene calls are TRBV10-1 and TRBJ1-2; 8 positions match TRBD1. The CDR3 sequence: CASSTTGGYGYTF. DNA of the CDR3: TGCGCCAGCAGTACTACAGGGGGATATGGCTACACCTTC.